This T cell receptor (beta chain) stems from a study of blood T cells in healthy people across ages. In the study overall: With template switching, about one barcoded beta molecule was captured per two T cells. Study outcomes and limitations: In the absence of known donor CMV status, changes in expanded clonotypes were possibly confounded. Samples with more naive T cells showed higher observed beta diversity. Underestimates were what the diversity estimates from one million T cells were considered to be.

A remark on this clonotype: Its antigen is unknown.

The authors ran a second PCR of 7 to 11 cycles using a sample-barcoded 5' primer and a J-beta primer mix. TCRdb reanalysed the 5' RACE reads using MiXCR and keeps one entry per CDR3 protein. The table records hundreds of thousands of distinct CDR3 sequences, about half of them present only once. This CDR3 has 16 amino acids. Germline CDR1 and CDR2: MGHRA and YSYEKL. Unmatched junction bases numbered 6, after V lost 3 bases and J lost 2 bases. The sequencing sample was made of blood. V and J are TRBV4-1 and TRBJ2-3; 9 bases match TRBD1. The clonotype originates from a man of 80 years or more in good health. CDR3 amino acids: CASSQPGQGYTDTQYF. For the CDR3, the DNA is TGCGCCAGCAGCCAGCCGGGACAGGGATACACAGATACGCAGTATTTT.